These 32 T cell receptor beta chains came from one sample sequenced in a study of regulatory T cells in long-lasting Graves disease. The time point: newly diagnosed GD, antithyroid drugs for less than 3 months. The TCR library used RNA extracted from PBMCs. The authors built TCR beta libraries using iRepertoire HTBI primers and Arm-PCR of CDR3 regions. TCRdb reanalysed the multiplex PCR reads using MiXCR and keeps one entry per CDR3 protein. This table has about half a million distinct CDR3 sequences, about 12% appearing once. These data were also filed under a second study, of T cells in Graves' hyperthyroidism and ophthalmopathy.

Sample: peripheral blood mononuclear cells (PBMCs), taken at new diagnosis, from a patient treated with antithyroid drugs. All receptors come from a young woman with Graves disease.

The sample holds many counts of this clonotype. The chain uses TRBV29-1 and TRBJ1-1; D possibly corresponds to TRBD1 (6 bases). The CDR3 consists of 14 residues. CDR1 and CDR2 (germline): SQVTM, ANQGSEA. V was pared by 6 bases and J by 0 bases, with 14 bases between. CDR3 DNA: TGCAGCGTACATCGGACAGCGATGAACACTGAAGCTTTCTTT. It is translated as CSVHRTAMNTEAFF.

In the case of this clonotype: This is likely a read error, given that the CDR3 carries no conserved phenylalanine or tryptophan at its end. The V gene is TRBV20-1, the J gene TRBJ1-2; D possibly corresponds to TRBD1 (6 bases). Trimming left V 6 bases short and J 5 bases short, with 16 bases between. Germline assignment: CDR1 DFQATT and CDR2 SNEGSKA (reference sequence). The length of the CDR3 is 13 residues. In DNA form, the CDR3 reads TGCAGTGCATCAAAGGGGGACGGATATGGCTACACCCTC. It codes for CSASKGDGYGYTL.

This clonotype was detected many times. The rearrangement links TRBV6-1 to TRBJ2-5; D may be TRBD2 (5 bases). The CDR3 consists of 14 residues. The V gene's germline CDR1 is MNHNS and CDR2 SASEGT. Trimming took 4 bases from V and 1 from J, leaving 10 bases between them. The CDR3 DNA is TGTGCCAGCAGTGTAGCTGGAGGCCAAGAGACCCAGTACTTC. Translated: CASSVAGGQETQYF.

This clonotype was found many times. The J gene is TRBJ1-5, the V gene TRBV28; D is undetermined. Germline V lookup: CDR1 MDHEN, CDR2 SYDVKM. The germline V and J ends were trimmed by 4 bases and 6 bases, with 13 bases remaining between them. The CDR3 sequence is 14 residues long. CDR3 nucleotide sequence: TGTGCCAGCAGTTATCCGGCCTTCCGTCAGCCCCAGCATTTT. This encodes CASSYPAFRQPQHF. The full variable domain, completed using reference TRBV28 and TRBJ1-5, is DVKVTQSSRYLVKRTGEKVFLECVQDMDHENMFWYRQDPGLGLRLIYFSYDVKMKEKGDIPEGYSVSREKKERFSLILESASTNQTSMYLCASSYPAFRQPQHFGDGTRLSIL.

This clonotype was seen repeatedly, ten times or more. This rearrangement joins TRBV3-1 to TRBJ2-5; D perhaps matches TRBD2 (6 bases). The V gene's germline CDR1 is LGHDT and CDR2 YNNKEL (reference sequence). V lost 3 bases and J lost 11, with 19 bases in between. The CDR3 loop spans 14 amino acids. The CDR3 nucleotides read TGTGCCAGCAGCCAGGTCAGCGGCGGGAACACTCAGTACTTC. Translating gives CASSQVSGGNTQYF.

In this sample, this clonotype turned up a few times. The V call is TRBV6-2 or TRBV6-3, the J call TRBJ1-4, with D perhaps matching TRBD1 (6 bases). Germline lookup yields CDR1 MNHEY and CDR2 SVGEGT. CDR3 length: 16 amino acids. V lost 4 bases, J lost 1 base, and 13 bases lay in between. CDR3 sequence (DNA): TGTGCCAGCAGTTCCGGGACATCACTAACTAATGAAAAACTGTTTTTT. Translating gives CASSSGTSLTNEKLFF.

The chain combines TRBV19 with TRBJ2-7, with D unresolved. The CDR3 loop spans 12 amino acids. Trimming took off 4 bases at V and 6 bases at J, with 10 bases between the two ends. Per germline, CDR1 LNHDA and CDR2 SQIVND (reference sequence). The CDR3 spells CASSSSFREQYF. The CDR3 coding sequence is TGTGCCAGTAGTAGTAGTTTCCGCGAGCAGTACTTC. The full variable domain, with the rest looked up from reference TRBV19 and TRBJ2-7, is DGGITQSPKYLFRKEGQNVTLSCEQNLNHDAMYWYRQDPGQGLRLIYYSQIVNDFQKGDIAEGYSVSREKKESFPLTVTSAQKNPTAFYLCASSSSFREQYFGPGTRLTVT.

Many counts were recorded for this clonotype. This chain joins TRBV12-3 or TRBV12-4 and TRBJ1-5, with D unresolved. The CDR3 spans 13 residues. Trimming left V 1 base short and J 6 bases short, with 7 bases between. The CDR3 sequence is CASSLGLTQPQHF. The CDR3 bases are TGTGCCAGCAGTTTAGGTCTAACTCAGCCCCAGCATTTT.

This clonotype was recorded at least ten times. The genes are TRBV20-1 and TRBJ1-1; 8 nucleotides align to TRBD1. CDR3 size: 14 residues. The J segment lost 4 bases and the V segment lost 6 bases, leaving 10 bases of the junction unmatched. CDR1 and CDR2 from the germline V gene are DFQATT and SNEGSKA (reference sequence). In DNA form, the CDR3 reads TGCAGTGCCCCTAGGACAGGGATTGGCACTGAAGCTTTCTTT. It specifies CSAPRTGIGTEAFF.

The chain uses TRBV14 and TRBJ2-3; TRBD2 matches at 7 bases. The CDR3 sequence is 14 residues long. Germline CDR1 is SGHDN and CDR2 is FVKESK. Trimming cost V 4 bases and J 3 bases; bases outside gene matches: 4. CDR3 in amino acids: CASSREGLTDTQYF. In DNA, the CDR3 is TGTGCCAGCAGCCGGGAGGGGCTAACAGATACGCAGTATTTT.

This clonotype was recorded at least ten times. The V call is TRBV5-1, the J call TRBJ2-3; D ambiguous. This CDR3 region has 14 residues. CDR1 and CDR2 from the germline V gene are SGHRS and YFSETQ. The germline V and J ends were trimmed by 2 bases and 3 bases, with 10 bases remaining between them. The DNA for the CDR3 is TGCGCCAGCAGCTTTCAGTCTATGACAGATACGCAGTATTTT. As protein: CASSFQSMTDTQYF.

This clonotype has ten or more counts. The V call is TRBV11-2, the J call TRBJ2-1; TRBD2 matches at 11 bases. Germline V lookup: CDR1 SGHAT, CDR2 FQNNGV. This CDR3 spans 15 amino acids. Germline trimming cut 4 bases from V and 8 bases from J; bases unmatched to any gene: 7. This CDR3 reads CASSSGLAEAHEQFF. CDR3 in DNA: TGTGCCAGCAGCTCGGGACTAGCGGAGGCCCATGAGCAGTTCTTC.

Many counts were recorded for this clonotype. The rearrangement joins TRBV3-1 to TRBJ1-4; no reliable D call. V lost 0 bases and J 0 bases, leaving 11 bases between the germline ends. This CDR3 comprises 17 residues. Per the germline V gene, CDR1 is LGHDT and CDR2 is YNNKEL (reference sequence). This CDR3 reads CASSQESLGTTNEKLFF. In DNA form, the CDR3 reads TGTGCCAGCAGCCAAGAATCCCTAGGGACAACTAATGAAAAACTGTTTTTT.

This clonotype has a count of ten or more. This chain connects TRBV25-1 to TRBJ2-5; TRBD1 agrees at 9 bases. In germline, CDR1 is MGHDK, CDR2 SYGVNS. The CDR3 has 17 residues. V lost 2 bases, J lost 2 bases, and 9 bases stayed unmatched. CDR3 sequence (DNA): TGTGCCAGCAGTGAACCTCCGGGACAGGGAACGCAAGAGACCCAGTACTTC. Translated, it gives CASSEPPGQGTQETQYF.

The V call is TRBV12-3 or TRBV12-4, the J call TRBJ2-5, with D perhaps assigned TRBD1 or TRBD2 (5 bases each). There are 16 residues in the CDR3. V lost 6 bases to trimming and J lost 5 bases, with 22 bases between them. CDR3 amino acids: CASSPVAWGSWETQYF. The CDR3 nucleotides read TGTGCCAGCAGCCCAGTGGCGTGGGGGTCTTGGGAGACCCAGTACTTC.

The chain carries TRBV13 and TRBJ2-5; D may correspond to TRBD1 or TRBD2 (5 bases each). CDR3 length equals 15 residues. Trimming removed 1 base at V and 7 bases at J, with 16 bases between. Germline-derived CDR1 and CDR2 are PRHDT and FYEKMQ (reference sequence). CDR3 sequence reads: CASSLEAVGDGTQYF. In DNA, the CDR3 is TGTGCCAGCAGCTTAGAAGCCGTAGGGGACGGGACCCAGTACTTC.

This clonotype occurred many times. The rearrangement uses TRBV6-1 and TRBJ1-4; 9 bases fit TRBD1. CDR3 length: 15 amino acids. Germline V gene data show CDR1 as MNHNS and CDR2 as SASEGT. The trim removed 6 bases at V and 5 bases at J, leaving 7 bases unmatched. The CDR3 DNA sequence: TGTGCCAGCAGCTTTCCGGGACAGGGAAATGAAAAACTGTTTTTT. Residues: CASSFPGQGNEKLFF.

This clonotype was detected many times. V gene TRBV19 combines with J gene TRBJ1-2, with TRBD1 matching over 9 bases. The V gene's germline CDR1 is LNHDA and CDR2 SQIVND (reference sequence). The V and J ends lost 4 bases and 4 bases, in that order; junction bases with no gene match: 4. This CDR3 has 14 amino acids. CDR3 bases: TGTGCCAGTAGTAAAGGACAGGGGCTCTATGGCTACACCTTC. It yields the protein CASSKGQGLYGYTF.

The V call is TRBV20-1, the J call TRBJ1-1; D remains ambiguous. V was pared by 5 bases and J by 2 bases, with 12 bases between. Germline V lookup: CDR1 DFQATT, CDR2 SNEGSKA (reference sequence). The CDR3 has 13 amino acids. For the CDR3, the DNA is TGCAGTGCTTATGACATAGCCAACACTGAAGCTTTCTTT. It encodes CSAYDIANTEAFF.

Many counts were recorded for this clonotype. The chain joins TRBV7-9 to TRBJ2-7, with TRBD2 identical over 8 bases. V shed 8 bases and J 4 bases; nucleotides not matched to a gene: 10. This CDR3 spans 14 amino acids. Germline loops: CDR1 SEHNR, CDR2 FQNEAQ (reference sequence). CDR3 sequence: CASGDGRAPYEQYF. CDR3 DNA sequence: TGTGCCAGCGGGGACGGGAGGGCCCCATACGAGCAGTACTTC.

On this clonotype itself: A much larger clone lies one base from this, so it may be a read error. CDR3 coding DNA: TGCAGTGACCAATCCGGGCCCACGAACACTGAAGCTCTCTTT. This codes for CSDQSGPTNTEALF. The chain is built from TRBV20-1 and TRBJ1-1; D gene uncertain. CDR1 and CDR2 (germline): DFQATT, SNEGSKA (reference sequence). The CDR3 consists of 14 residues.

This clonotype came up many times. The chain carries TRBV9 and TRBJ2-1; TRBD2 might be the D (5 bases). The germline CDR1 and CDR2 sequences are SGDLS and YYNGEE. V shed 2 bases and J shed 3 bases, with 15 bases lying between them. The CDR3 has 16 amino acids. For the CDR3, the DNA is TGTGCCAGCAGCGTTGAGGGATCACCCTACTACAATGAGCAGTTCTTC. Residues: CASSVEGSPYYNEQFF.

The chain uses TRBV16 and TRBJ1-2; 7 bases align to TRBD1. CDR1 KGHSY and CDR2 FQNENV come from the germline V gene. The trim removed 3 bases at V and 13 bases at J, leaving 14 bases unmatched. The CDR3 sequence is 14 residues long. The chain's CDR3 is CASSHLERGQPITF. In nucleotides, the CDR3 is TGTGCCAGCAGCCATCTCGAGCGGGGACAGCCGATCACCTTC.

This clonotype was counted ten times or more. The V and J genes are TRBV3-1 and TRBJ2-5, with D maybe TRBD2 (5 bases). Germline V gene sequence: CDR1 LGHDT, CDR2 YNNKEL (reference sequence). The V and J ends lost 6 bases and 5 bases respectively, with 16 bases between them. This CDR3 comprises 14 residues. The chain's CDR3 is CASSGGWLAETQYF. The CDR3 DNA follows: TGTGCCAGCAGTGGCGGGTGGTTGGCGGAGACCCAGTACTTC.

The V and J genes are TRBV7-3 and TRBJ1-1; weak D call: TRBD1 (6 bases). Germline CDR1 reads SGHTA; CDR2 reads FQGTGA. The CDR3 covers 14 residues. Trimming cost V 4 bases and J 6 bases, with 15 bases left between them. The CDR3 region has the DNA TGTGCCAGCAGCTCCCAGGGGATCGACGCTGAAGCTTTCTTT. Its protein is CASSSQGIDAEAFF.

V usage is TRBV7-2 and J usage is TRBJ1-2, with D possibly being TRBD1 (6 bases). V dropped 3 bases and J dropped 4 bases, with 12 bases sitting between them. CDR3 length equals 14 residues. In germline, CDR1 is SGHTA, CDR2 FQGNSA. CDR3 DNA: TGTGCCAGCAGCTTCACGGGACAAAGCTATGGCTACACCTTC. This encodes CASSFTGQSYGYTF.

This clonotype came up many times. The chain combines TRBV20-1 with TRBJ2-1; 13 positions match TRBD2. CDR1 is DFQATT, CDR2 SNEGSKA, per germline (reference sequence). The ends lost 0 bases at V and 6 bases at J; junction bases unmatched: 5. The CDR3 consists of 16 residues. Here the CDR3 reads CSARDTTSGRPNEQFF. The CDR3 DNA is TGCAGTGCTAGAGATACGACTAGCGGGAGGCCCAATGAGCAGTTCTTC.

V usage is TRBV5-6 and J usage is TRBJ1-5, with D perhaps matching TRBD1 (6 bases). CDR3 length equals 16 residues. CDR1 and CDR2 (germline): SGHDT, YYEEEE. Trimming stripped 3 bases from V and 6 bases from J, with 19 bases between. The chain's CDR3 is CASSSRRGGTGQPQHF. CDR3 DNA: TGTGCCAGCAGCTCTCGTAGGGGGGGTACAGGTCAGCCCCAGCATTTT.

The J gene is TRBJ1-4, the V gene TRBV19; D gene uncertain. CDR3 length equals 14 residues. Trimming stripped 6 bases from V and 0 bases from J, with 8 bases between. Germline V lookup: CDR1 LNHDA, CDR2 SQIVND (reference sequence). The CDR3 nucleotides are TGTGCCAGTAGGTACACAGCAACTAATGAAAAACTGTTTTTT. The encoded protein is CASRYTATNEKLFF.

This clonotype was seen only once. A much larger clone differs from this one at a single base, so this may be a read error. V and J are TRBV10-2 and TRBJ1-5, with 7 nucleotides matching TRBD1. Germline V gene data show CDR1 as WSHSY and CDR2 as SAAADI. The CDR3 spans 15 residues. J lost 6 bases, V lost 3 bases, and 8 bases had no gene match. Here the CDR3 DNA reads TGCGCCAGCAGTGACAGAGACAGGGCCGGTCAGCCCCAGCATTTT. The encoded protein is CASSDRDRAGQPQHF.

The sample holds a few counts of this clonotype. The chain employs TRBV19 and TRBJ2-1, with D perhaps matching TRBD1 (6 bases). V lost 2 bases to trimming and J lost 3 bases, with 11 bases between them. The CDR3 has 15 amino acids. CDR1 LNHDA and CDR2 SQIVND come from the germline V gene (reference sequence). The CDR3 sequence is CASSIRLGGYNEQFF. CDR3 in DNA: TGTGCCAGTAGTATAAGGTTAGGGGGCTACAATGAGCAGTTCTTC.

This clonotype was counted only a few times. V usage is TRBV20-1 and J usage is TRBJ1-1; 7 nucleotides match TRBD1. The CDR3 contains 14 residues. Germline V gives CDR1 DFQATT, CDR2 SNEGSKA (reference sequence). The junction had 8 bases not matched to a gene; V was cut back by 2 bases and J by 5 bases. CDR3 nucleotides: TGCAGTGCTAGAAAACTACAGGGGAGAACTGAAGCTTTCTTT. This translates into CSARKLQGRTEAFF.